This passage covers 31 T cell receptor beta chains from one sample sequenced in a study of graft-versus-host responses after intestinal transplantation. Here immunoSEQ multiplex PCR was the method, and the copy in TCRdb shows in-frame clones only, minus some. The sample yields around 92,000 clones, roughly 88% seen once. The source material was PBMCs, sampled 255 days after intestinal transplant. The receptors here all came from a human patient who received an intestinal transplant, so some T cells may come from the graft donor.

The chain uses TRBV2 and TRBJ1-2; D gene uncertain. The CDR3 totals 14 residues. Germline V gene lookup returns CDR1 SNHLY and CDR2 FYNNEI. Trimming pared 2 bases from V and 0 bases from J, leaving 7 bases between. In nucleotides, the CDR3 is TGTGCCAGCAGTGAAATAGCAGCTAACTATGGCTACACCTTC. Residues: CASSEIAANYGYTF.

J is TRBJ1-1 and V is TRBV28, with 7 bases identical to TRBD1. Germline CDR1 MDHEN, CDR2 SYDVKM. The CDR3 totals 15 residues. Losses at the gene ends were 3 bases for V and 5 bases for J; bases not matched to a gene: 9. The CDR3 DNA sequence: TGTGCCAGCAGTTTTGAGGGGGCGCCGAAGACTGAAGCTTTCTTT. It translates to CASSFEGAPKTEAFF.

The V call is TRBV5-1, the J call TRBJ2-3; D is ambiguous. Germline V gene lookup returns CDR1 SGHRS and CDR2 YFSETQ. V was trimmed by 0 bases and J by 6 bases, leaving 8 bases between them. The CDR3 runs to 13 residues. CDR3 DNA: TGCGCCAGCAGCTTGGACCCTAAGGATACGCAGTATTTT. Translating gives CASSLDPKDTQYF.

The V and J genes are TRBV10-2 and TRBJ2-5, with 7 bases fitting TRBD2. The DNA end favors TRBJ2-7, so the J call may be wrong. The CDR3 spans 13 residues. Per germline, CDR1 WSHSY and CDR2 SAAADI. CDR3 nucleotide sequence: TGCGCCAGCAGTCGGGGGGAGGGAGTCGAGCAGTACTTC. As protein: CASSRGEGVEQYF.

This clone was seen only a few times. As DNA, the CDR3 is TGTGCCAGCAGTCCCCTCCTAGCGGGGGGACAAACGAACACCGGGGAGCTGTTTTTT. Protein sequence: CASSPLLAGGQTNTGELFF. V usage is TRBV28 and J usage is TRBJ2-2; 11 nucleotides match TRBD2. Germline V lookup: CDR1 MDHEN, CDR2 SYDVKM. With 5 bases clipped from V and 0 bases from J, the junction kept 11 bases outside the gene matches. The CDR3 is made up of 19 amino acids.

The chain has TRBV6-1 and TRBJ1-5; unclear D gene. V lost 1 base and J 8 bases, leaving 12 bases between the germline ends. The CDR3 is 14 residues long. The germline gives CDR1 MNHNS, CDR2 SASEGT. CDR3 residues: CASSEGVVREPQHF. In nucleotides, the CDR3 is TGTGCCAGCAGTGAAGGAGTGGTTCGCGAGCCCCAGCATTTT.

J is TRBJ2-5 and V is TRBV15; D is undetermined. V was trimmed by 2 bases and J by 4 bases, leaving 8 bases between them. CDR1 and CDR2 (germline): LNHNV, YYDKDF (reference sequence). CDR3 length equals 13 residues. This CDR3 reads CATSRSIGETQYF. The DNA for the CDR3 is TGTGCCACCAGCAGATCAATAGGAGAGACCCAGTACTTC. The full variable domain, its missing parts supplied by reference TRBV15 and TRBJ2-5, is DAMVIQNPRYQVTQFGKPVTLSCSQTLNHNVMYWYQQKSSQAPKLLFHYYDKDFNNEADTPDNFQSRRPNTSFCFLDIRSPGLGDTAMYLCATSRSIGETQYFGPGTRLLVL.

V gene TRBV7-6 combines with J gene TRBJ2-1; either TRBD1 or TRBD2 may supply D (5 bases each). The germline V gene encodes CDR1 SGHVS and CDR2 FNYEAQ. The ends were cut back, 0 bases at V and 7 bases at J, with 7 bases in the middle. The CDR3 is 13 amino acids. CDR3 nucleotide sequence: TGTGCCAGCAGCTTAGCCTGGGGGAATGAGCAGTTCTTC. Amino acids: CASSLAWGNEQFF.

This clone showed up just a few times. The V gene is TRBV19, the J gene TRBJ1-3; the D gene is possibly TRBD1 (6 bases). The CDR3 length is 15 residues. V dropped 8 bases and J dropped 3 bases, with 17 bases sitting between them. Germline values: CDR1 LNHDA, CDR2 SQIVND (reference sequence). The CDR3 bases are TGTGCCAGTCTTTCCCGAGGGGGTATTGGAAACACCATATATTTT. Protein sequence: CASLSRGGIGNTIYF.

This chain links TRBV6-5 with TRBJ2-1; 9 nucleotides align to TRBD1. The ends lost 6 bases at V and 8 bases at J; junction bases unmatched: 11. CDR1 MNHEY and CDR2 SVGAGI come from the germline V gene. CDR3 length: 15 amino acids. CDR3 sequence reads: CASSTGTGPFYEQFF. Here the CDR3 DNA reads TGTGCCAGCAGCACCGGGACAGGGCCCTTCTATGAGCAGTTCTTC.

This chain uses TRBV2 with TRBJ2-5, with a possible D match to TRBD2 (6 bases). The V end lost 2 bases, the J end lost 5 bases, and 15 bases lay between the germline ends. Germline loops: CDR1 SNHLY, CDR2 FYNNEI. The CDR3 covers 15 residues. The CDR3 nucleotides are TGTGCCAGCAGTGAAAGACTAGTCTCCCCGGAGACCCAGTACTTC. Protein product: CASSERLVSPETQYF.

This clone was recorded once. The CDR3 DNA follows: TGCGCCAGCAGCCAACGGCTTTCTAGCACAGATACGCAGTATTTT. Translation: CASSQRLSSTDTQYF. V gene TRBV4-1 combines with J gene TRBJ2-3, with D hard to call. Germline lookup yields CDR1 MGHRA and CDR2 YSYEKL. CDR3 length: 15 residues. The germline V and J ends were trimmed by 2 bases and 0 bases, with 9 bases remaining between them.

The V gene is TRBV2, the J gene TRBJ2-2; D is uncertain. The V end lost 4 bases, the J end lost 4 bases, and 13 bases lay between the germline ends. The CDR3 totals 15 residues. Germline assignment: CDR1 SNHLY and CDR2 FYNNEI. In nucleotides, the CDR3 is TGTGCCAGCAGTGGTCGGCTACGGAGCACCGGGGAGCTGTTTTTT. This gives the protein CASSGRLRSTGELFF.

The chain joins TRBV28 to TRBJ2-1, with D uncertain. From germline, CDR1 is MDHEN and CDR2 SYDVKM. V lost 6 bases and J lost 6, with 9 bases in between. The CDR3 runs 12 residues. CDR3 nucleotide sequence: TGTGCCAGCAGGAGGATCGGCAATGAGCAGTTCTTC. It specifies CASRRIGNEQFF. Together with reference TRBV28 and TRBJ2-1, the CDR3 gives the full variable domain: DVKVTQSSRYLVKRTGEKVFLECVQDMDHENMFWYRQDPGLGLRLIYFSYDVKMKEKGDIPEGYSVSREKKERFSLILESASTNQTSMYLCASRRIGNEQFFGPGTRLTVL.

This chain joins TRBV6-1 and TRBJ1-1; D might be TRBD1 (5 bases). CDR1 and CDR2 from the germline V gene are MNHNS and SASEGT. This CDR3 is built from 14 residues. V was trimmed by 5 bases and J by 1 base, leaving 11 bases between them. CDR3 sequence reads: CASSSGAWNTEAFF. DNA for the CDR3: TGTGCCAGCAGTTCCGGGGCCTGGAACACTGAAGCTTTCTTT.

The CDR3 coding sequence is TGTGCCAGCAGCTTGCGCGGACTTAATGAAAAACTGTTTTTT. It yields the protein CASSLRGLNEKLFF. The chain recombines TRBV5-6 with TRBJ1-4; D gene ambiguous. Per germline, CDR1 SGHDT and CDR2 YYEEEE. V shed 1 base and J shed 4 bases, with 8 bases lying between them. The CDR3 length is 14 residues.

This clone has only one observation. The chain couples TRBV5-1 to TRBJ2-7; TRBD2 is a possible D gene (7 bases). Germline lookup yields CDR1 SGHRS and CDR2 YFSETQ. Trimming pared 5 bases from V and 1 base from J, leaving 16 bases between. The CDR3 length is 15 residues. The CDR3 region is CASRVGGGRSYEQYF. The CDR3 nucleotides read TGCGCCAGCAGAGTTGGCGGGGGCCGTTCCTACGAGCAGTACTTC. The full variable domain, rest sourced from reference TRBV5-1 and TRBJ2-7, is KAGVTQTPRYLIKTRGQQVTLSCSPISGHRSVSWYQQTPGQGLQFLFEYFSETQRNKGNFPGRFSGRQFSNSRSEMNVSTLELGDSALYLCASRVGGGRSYEQYFGPGTRLTVT.

The chain couples TRBV28 to TRBJ2-2; 10 bases fit TRBD2. Germline trimming cut 9 bases from V and 5 bases from J; bases unmatched to any gene: 3. CDR1 and CDR2 from the germline V gene are MDHEN and SYDVKM. CDR3 length: 13 residues. The DNA of the CDR3 is TGTGCCAGTATAGCGGGAGGTACCGGGGAGCTGTTTTTT. This codes for CASIAGGTGELFF.

The gene calls are TRBV2 and TRBJ1-4; D might be TRBD1 (6 bases). Trimming left V 5 bases short and J 7 bases short, with 11 bases between. This CDR3 has 13 amino acids. Germline CDR1 is SNHLY and CDR2 is FYNNEI. This CDR3 is CASSPTGPEKLFF. Here the CDR3 DNA reads TGTGCCAGCAGTCCGACAGGTCCTGAAAAACTGTTTTTT.

The V and J genes are TRBV27 and TRBJ1-2; D possibly corresponds to TRBD1 (5 bases). The V and J ends lost 2 bases and 2 bases respectively, with 9 bases between them. Germline V lookup: CDR1 MNHEY, CDR2 SMNVEV (reference sequence). The CDR3 extends over 14 amino acids. As DNA, the CDR3 is TGTGCCAGCAGTTTAGGGCGGGGGAACTATGGCTACACCTTC. Translated: CASSLGRGNYGYTF.

V usage is TRBV7-2 and J usage is TRBJ1-2; D unresolved. CDR1 SGHTA and CDR2 FQGNSA come from the germline V gene. This CDR3 region has 15 residues. Trimming left V 1 base short and J 2 bases short, with 11 bases between. CDR3 region: CASSLEPSSNYGYTF. CDR3 nucleotide sequence: TGTGCCAGCAGCTTAGAACCTTCCTCCAACTATGGCTACACCTTC.

About this clone itself: Other DNA sequences in this specimen translate into the identical CDR3. The CDR3 nucleotides are TGCAGCGTGGTGACAGGGGTGAACACTGAAGCTTTCTTT. Translating gives CSVVTGVNTEAFF. The chain links TRBV29-1 to TRBJ1-1; 8 bases are a match to TRBD1. V was clipped by 6 bases and J by 0 bases; unmatched bases: 3. The CDR3 covers 13 residues. In germline, CDR1 is SQVTM, CDR2 ANQGSEA.

V and J are TRBV7-9 and TRBJ2-7; 11 positions agree with TRBD2. In germline, CDR1 is SEHNR, CDR2 FQNEAQ (reference sequence). J gave up 1 base and V 5 bases, and 10 bases lay outside the gene matches. The CDR3 is 17 residues long. The CDR3 here is CASSRSLLAGGSYEQYF. CDR3 bases: TGTGCCAGCAGCCGAAGCCTCCTAGCGGGGGGATCCTACGAGCAGTACTTC.

The chain couples TRBV5-3 to TRBJ1-1; D gene unclear. TRBV5-3 is reported as an ORF; its role is uncertain. Trimming removed 0 bases at V and 1 base at J, with 16 bases between. CDR3 length: 17 residues. Here the CDR3 DNA reads TGTGCCAGAAGCTTGGTCGGGGATGACGGCCCGAACACTGAAGCTTTCTTT. Translating it yields CARSLVGDDGPNTEAFF.

The sample holds one count of this clone. The rearrangement uses TRBV19 and TRBJ1-1; D remains unclear. V was trimmed by 5 bases and J by 1 base, leaving 8 bases between them. The germline V gene encodes CDR1 LNHDA and CDR2 SQIVND (reference sequence). The CDR3 loop spans 13 amino acids. CDR3 sequence reads: CASSRRQNTEAFF. For the CDR3, the DNA is TGTGCCAGTAGTCGCCGCCAGAACACTGAAGCTTTCTTT.

The DNA of the CDR3 is TGTGCCAGCAGTCCCAGGACAGGTGGAAATGAAAAACTGTTTTTT. It is translated as CASSPRTGGNEKLFF. V is TRBV28 and J is TRBJ1-4; 7 bases fit TRBD1. The V gene's germline CDR1 is MDHEN and CDR2 SYDVKM. V dropped 5 bases and J dropped 5; count of bases not matched to a gene: 8. The CDR3 covers 15 residues.

The chain links TRBV9 to TRBJ1-1; D remains unclear. CDR1 is SGDLS, CDR2 YYNGEE, per germline. Trimming removed 0 bases from V and 4 bases from J, with 10 bases in between. The CDR3 contains 14 residues. CDR3 in amino acids: CASSVVGSSTEAFF. The CDR3 bases are TGTGCCAGCAGCGTAGTAGGCAGCTCCACTGAAGCTTTCTTT.

V gene TRBV10-2 combines with J gene TRBJ2-5; 14 bases match TRBD2. This CDR3 contains 23 residues. With V trimmed by 3 bases and J by 2 bases, 23 bases remained unmatched. Germline V gene data show CDR1 as WSHSY and CDR2 as SAAADI. This CDR3 is CASSDPPGLAGEVLLGLQETQYF. The CDR3 nucleotides are TGCGCCAGCAGTGACCCTCCGGGACTAGCGGGAGAAGTACTATTAGGACTGCAAGAGACCCAGTACTTC.

This chain links TRBV5-4 with TRBJ1-3; D may be TRBD1 (5 bases). Trimming cost V 1 base and J 4 bases, with 21 bases left between them. The CDR3 is made up of 18 amino acids. CDR1 is SGHNT and CDR2 is YYREEE in the germline V gene (reference sequence). The CDR3: CASSLKAPSGREGNTIYF. In DNA, the CDR3 is TGTGCCAGCAGCTTGAAAGCTCCCTCGGGACGGGAAGGAAACACCATATATTTT. The whole variable domain, remainder taken from reference TRBV5-4 and TRBJ1-3, is ETGVTQSPTHLIKTRGQQVTLRCSSQSGHNTVSWYQQALGQGPQFIFQYYREEENGRGNFPPRFSGLQFPNYSSELNVNALELDDSALYLCASSLKAPSGREGNTIYFGEGSWLTVV.

Concerning this clone: Distinct nucleotide sequences in the sample also encode this CDR3. The J gene is TRBJ1-6, the V gene TRBV18, with D hard to call. From germline, CDR1 is KGHSH and CDR2 LQKENI. V dropped 2 bases and J dropped 7 bases, with 12 bases sitting between them. The CDR3 covers 15 residues. The CDR3 sequence: CASSPTGGSNSPLHF. Written as DNA, the CDR3 is TGTGCCAGCTCACCAACGGGCGGGAGCAATTCACCCCTCCACTTT.

The rearrangement joins TRBV4-2 to TRBJ1-2; TRBD1 matches at 8 bases. Germline V CDR1 and CDR2: LGHNA, YNFKEQ. CDR3 length: 14 residues. The V segment lost 4 bases and the J segment 8 bases; nucleotides outside the gene matches: 9. CDR3 sequence: CASSPRTGLWGYTF. For the CDR3, the DNA is TGTGCCAGCAGCCCCCGGACAGGGTTGTGGGGCTACACCTTC.